This TCR beta chain was profiled in a study of neoadjuvant anti-PD-1 for oral cavity cancer. Study-wide background: Around day 43, patients without progression received a fourth nivolumab dose before surgery. Broader study findings: Pretreatment Treg/Th17 ratio correlated inversely with post-treatment tumor clonality.

Stage II-IVA oral cavity squamous cell carcinoma was new and untreated by systemic or radiation therapy. Patients had HPV-negative, locally advanced oral cavity squamous cell carcinoma. In germline, CDR1 is SGHRS, CDR2 YFSETQ. CDR3 length: 15 residues. V lost 4 bases, J lost 8 bases, and 18 bases lay in between. Clones were sequenced by immunoSEQ multiplex PCR, and TCRdb holds only the in-frame ones, with some missing. The data show tens of thousands of clones, more than 65% seen once. This clone was seen just once. As yet, its antigen is unknown. The sample in question was PBMCs, obtained before nivolumab (anti-PD-1) treatment. The sequence was collected from a person between 35 and 79 years old with oral cavity squamous cell carcinoma. The chain recombines TRBV5-1 with TRBJ1-4, with D tentatively TRBD1 (5 bases). The CDR3 nucleotides are TGCGCCAGCAGCGGGGCGGGAGCCCCAGGGGAAAAACTGTTTTTT. Residues: CASSGAGAPGEKLFF.